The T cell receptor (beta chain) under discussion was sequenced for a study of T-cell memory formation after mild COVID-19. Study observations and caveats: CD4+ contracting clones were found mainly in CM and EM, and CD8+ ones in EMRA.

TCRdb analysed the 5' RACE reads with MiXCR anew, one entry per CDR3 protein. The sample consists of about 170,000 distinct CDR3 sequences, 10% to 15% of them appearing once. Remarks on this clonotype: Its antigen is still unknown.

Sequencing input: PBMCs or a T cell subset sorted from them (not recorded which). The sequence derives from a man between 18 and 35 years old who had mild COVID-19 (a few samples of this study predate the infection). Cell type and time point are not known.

CDR3 DNA sequence: TGTGCCAGCAGCGTAGCTTTAGCGTCCACCGGGGAGCTGTTTTTT. Protein sequence: CASSVALASTGELFF. The genes are TRBV9 and TRBJ2-2; TRBD2 might be the D (5 bases). Trimming pared 0 bases from V and 4 bases from J, leaving 10 bases between. The germline CDR1 and CDR2 sequences are SGDLS and YYNGEE. The CDR3 contains 15 residues.